The subject of this entry is one T cell receptor (beta chain). Its matching antigen is unknown. This sample was taken from a study of cytomegalovirus exposure and HLA in healthy donors. Study-level findings and limits: HLA alleles were associated with some 17,000 TCR beta sequences in a later analysis at 0.05 false discovery rate.

Germline CDR1 is SGHAT and CDR2 is FQNNGV. With 5 bases removed from V and 6 bases from J, the gap between germline ends came to 16 bases. CDR3 length: 14 residues. PCR amplification relied on 60 Vbeta primers (plus 13 Jbeta primers). In the original workflow: A later analysis tallied roughly 77 million unique TCR beta chains, about 11 million of them shared. Profiling relied on immunoSEQ multiplex PCR, and the TCRdb table lists in-frame clones only, not all of them. V and J calls plus clone size are reproduced from that table; the DNA served to infer D and trimming. Of about 170,000 clones in the sample, roughly 67% were seen once.

Sequencing was carried out using PBMCs. The origin of this receptor is a woman younger than 35 in good health and CMV-seropositive. The chain links TRBV11-2 to TRBJ1-2; D ambiguous. CDR3 bases: TGTGCCAGCAGCCCCGAACGCCGCCGGGATGGCTACACCTTC. It yields the protein CASSPERRRDGYTF.